These T cell receptor beta chains were read from a single sample in a study of identical twins. One entry per CDR3 protein results from TCRdb running MiXCR on the 5' RACE reads. The top ten clones hold around 8% of a sample with 150,000 or so distinct CDR3 sequences, 3% to 4.5% of them seen once. The sequencing sample was made of memory T cells sorted from blood. The source of these receptors is a man aged 18 to 29 in good health. The CDR3 runs from the conserved cysteine through the conserved F or W. The order of the fields is D gene, J gene, V gene, clone size, CDR3 protein, CDR3 DNA. A D gene is named only where the DNA matches it firmly. The size field reads how often the clone was seen (once, few, many) or a class if it is expanded.

d_gene: TRBD1; j_gene: TRBJ1-3; v_gene: TRBV5-1; abundance: many; CDR3aa: CASSQGTGWDTIYF; CDR3nt: TGCGCCAGCAGCCAAGGGACAGGCTGGGACACCATATATTTT
d_gene: TRBD1; j_gene: TRBJ2-2; v_gene: TRBV6-1; abundance: many; CDR3aa: CASRTTGFAGELFF; CDR3nt: TGTGCCAGCAGAACGACAGGGTTCGCCGGGGAGCTGTTTTTT
d_gene: TRBD2; j_gene: TRBJ2-7; v_gene: TRBV5-1; abundance: many; CDR3aa: CASSLSVAGANYEQYF; CDR3nt: TGCGCCAGCAGCTTGTCGGTAGCGGGAGCTAACTACGAGCAGTACTTC
d_gene: -; j_gene: TRBJ1-2; v_gene: TRBV7-2; abundance: few; CDR3aa: CASSPGGGMDGYTF; CDR3nt: TGTGCCAGCAGCCCTGGGGGGGGTATGGATGGCTACACCTTC
d_gene: -; j_gene: TRBJ2-1; v_gene: TRBV27; abundance: many; CDR3aa: CASRNRLLGDEQFF; CDR3nt: TGTGCCAGCAGGAATCGACTCCTCGGGGATGAGCAGTTCTTC
d_gene: TRBD1; j_gene: TRBJ2-5; v_gene: TRBV5-6; abundance: many; CDR3aa: CASSRDRGQGTQYF; CDR3nt: TGTGCCAGCAGCAGGGACAGGGGGCAGGGGACCCAGTACTTC
d_gene: -; j_gene: TRBJ2-3; v_gene: TRBV7-2; abundance: medium-sized; CDR3aa: CASSEGGGITNTDTQYF; CDR3nt: TGTGCCAGCAGCGAAGGTGGGGGGATTACAAACACAGATACGCAGTATTTT
d_gene: TRBD1; j_gene: TRBJ2-5; v_gene: TRBV12-3/TRBV12-4; abundance: many; CDR3aa: CASSLFRGLVETQYF; CDR3nt: TGTGCCAGCAGTTTGTTCAGGGGGCTAGTTGAGACCCAGTACTTC
d_gene: -; j_gene: TRBJ2-7; v_gene: TRBV7-2; abundance: many; CDR3aa: CASSLGSFQGYEQYF; CDR3nt: TGTGCCAGCAGCTTAGGGTCCTTCCAGGGTTACGAGCAGTACTTC
d_gene: -; j_gene: TRBJ1-5; v_gene: TRBV7-2; abundance: many; CDR3aa: CASTWGGNQPQHF; CDR3nt: TGTGCCAGCACCTGGGGGGGTAATCAGCCCCAGCATTTT